The rows below give T cell receptor beta chains drawn from one sample of a study of T cells in tuberculosis. The data were produced by immunoSEQ multiplex PCR, yet TCRdb's version contains in-frame clones alone and is incomplete. The sample has tens of thousands of clones, about 90% seen once. Material: PBMCs. Receptor source: a donor between 10 and 29 years old with latent tuberculosis or without tuberculosis infection. Some clones in this sample may be carry-over from other donors' samples. The CDR3 runs from the conserved cysteine through the conserved F or W. Each record gives: J gene, clone size, V gene, D gene, CDR3 protein, CDR3 DNA. A D gene is named only where the DNA matches it firmly. Clone size is given for some rows only: seen once, a few or many times, or a class if the clone is expanded.

J: TRBJ1-1
size: -
V: TRBV6-5
D: -
CDR3: CASSRTQGYWTEAFF
DNA: TGTGCCAGCAGCAGAACACAGGGATACTGGACTGAAGCTTTCTTT

J: TRBJ2-1
size: -
V: TRBV5-1
D: -
CDR3: CASKGEVEQFF
DNA: TGCGCCAGCAAAGGGGAGGTTGAGCAGTTCTTC

J: TRBJ2-1
size: -
V: TRBV7-8
D: -
CDR3: CASTPSRVSSYNEQFF
DNA: TGTGCCAGCACCCCATCTCGGGTCAGCTCCTACAATGAGCAGTTCTTC

J: TRBJ1-2
size: -
V: TRBV30
D: TRBD1
CDR3: CAWSVKPGTGDFYGYTF
DNA: TGTGCCTGGAGCGTAAAGCCCGGGACAGGGGACTTCTATGGCTACACCTTC

J: TRBJ1-2
size: -
V: TRBV7-9
D: -
CDR3: CASSDDSSLGYTF
DNA: TGTGCCAGCAGCGACGACAGCTCCCTCGGCTACACCTTC

J: TRBJ2-2
size: -
V: TRBV6-6
D: TRBD1
CDR3: CASSPTASTGAGELFF
DNA: TGTGCCAGCAGTCCGACCGCATCCACAGGGGCCGGGGAGCTGTTTTTT

J: TRBJ2-3
size: -
V: TRBV5-1
D: -
CDR3: CASSLSGVTDTQYF
DNA: TGCGCCAGCAGCTTAAGCGGCGTTACAGATACGCAGTATTTT

J: TRBJ2-1
size: -
V: TRBV7-9
D: -
CDR3: CASSFIVNEQFF
DNA: TGTGCCAGCAGCTTTATTGTTAATGAGCAGTTCTTC

J: TRBJ2-1
size: -
V: TRBV11-2
D: -
CDR3: CASSLAEWNEQFF
DNA: TGTGCCAGCAGCTTAGCGGAGTGGAATGAGCAGTTCTTC

J: TRBJ1-4
size: -
V: TRBV5-1
D: -
CDR3: CASSLDRANEKLFF
DNA: TGCGCCAGCAGCTTGGACAGGGCGAATGAAAAACTGTTTTTT

J: TRBJ1-2
size: -
V: TRBV6-5
D: TRBD1
CDR3: CASRPGTAYGYTF
DNA: TGTGCCAGCAGACCCGGGACAGCTTATGGCTACACCTTC

J: TRBJ2-7
size: -
V: TRBV7-9
D: TRBD1
CDR3: CASSVGTGGTLKQYF
DNA: TGTGCCAGCAGCGTCGGGACAGGGGGCACCCTGAAGCAGTACTTC

J: TRBJ2-7
size: -
V: TRBV2
D: -
CDR3: CASIGTKGVYEQYF
DNA: TGTGCCAGCATCGGGACGAAGGGGGTCTACGAGCAGTACTTC

J: TRBJ2-1
size: -
V: TRBV30
D: TRBD2
CDR3: CAWSGGEGYEQFF
DNA: TGTGCCTGGAGTGGGGGGGAGGGTTACGAGCAGTTCTTC

J: TRBJ2-1
size: -
V: TRBV5-6
D: TRBD2
CDR3: CASSSTSGGYNEQFF
DNA: TGTGCCAGCAGCTCTACTAGCGGGGGCTACAATGAGCAGTTCTTC

J: TRBJ1-1
size: -
V: TRBV10-1
D: -
CDR3: CASSESGMWTEAFF
DNA: TGCGCCAGCAGTGAGTCCGGTATGTGGACTGAAGCTTTCTTT

J: TRBJ1-2
size: -
V: TRBV25-1
D: TRBD1
CDR3: CASSETTGKNYGYTF
DNA: TGTGCCAGCAGTGAGACGACAGGGAAGAACTATGGCTACACCTTC

J: TRBJ2-7
size: -
V: TRBV25-1
D: -
CDR3: CASSGDSYEQYF
DNA: TGTGCCAGCAGTGGCGACAGTTACGAGCAGTACTTC

J: TRBJ1-6
size: -
V: TRBV4-1
D: -
CDR3: CASSQDRGMGSPLHF
DNA: TGCGCCAGCAGCCAAGATCGGGGGATGGGCTCACCCCTCCACTTT

J: TRBJ2-1
size: -
V: TRBV5-4
D: -
CDR3: CASSLAVEGGGNEQFF
DNA: TGTGCCAGCAGCTTGGCCGTCGAGGGAGGAGGCAATGAGCAGTTCTTC

J: TRBJ2-2
size: -
V: TRBV5-4
D: TRBD1
CDR3: CASSLDRGNTGELFF
DNA: TGTGCCAGCAGCTTGGACAGGGGAAACACCGGGGAGCTGTTTTTT

J: TRBJ2-7
size: -
V: TRBV6-6
D: TRBD1
CDR3: CASSYEGTGGYEQYF
DNA: TGTGCCAGCAGTTACGAAGGGACAGGGGGCTACGAGCAGTACTTC

J: TRBJ2-3
size: -
V: TRBV6-5
D: -
CDR3: CASSAGLLSTDTQYF
DNA: TGTGCCAGCAGTGCGGGACTCCTCAGCACAGATACGCAGTATTTT

J: TRBJ2-7
size: once
V: TRBV13
D: -
CDR3: CASSPGVSGSYEQYF
DNA: TGTGCCAGCAGCCCCGGGGTTAGCGGATCCTACGAGCAGTACTTC

J: TRBJ1-6
size: -
V: TRBV11-2
D: -
CDR3: CASTQYGGNNSPLHF
DNA: TGTGCCAGCACTCAGTACGGCGGCAATAATTCACCCCTCCACTTT

J: TRBJ1-5
size: -
V: TRBV19
D: TRBD1
CDR3: CASSNDRDQPQHF
DNA: TGTGCCAGTAGTAATGACAGGGATCAGCCCCAGCATTTT

J: TRBJ2-3
size: -
V: TRBV14
D: -
CDR3: CASSQPTDRPQYF
DNA: TGTGCCAGCAGCCAGCCTACCGACAGGCCGCAGTATTTT

J: TRBJ1-1
size: few
V: TRBV30
D: -
CDR3: CAWSVEGWDTEAFF
DNA: TGTGCCTGGAGTGTAGAGGGATGGGACACTGAAGCTTTCTTT